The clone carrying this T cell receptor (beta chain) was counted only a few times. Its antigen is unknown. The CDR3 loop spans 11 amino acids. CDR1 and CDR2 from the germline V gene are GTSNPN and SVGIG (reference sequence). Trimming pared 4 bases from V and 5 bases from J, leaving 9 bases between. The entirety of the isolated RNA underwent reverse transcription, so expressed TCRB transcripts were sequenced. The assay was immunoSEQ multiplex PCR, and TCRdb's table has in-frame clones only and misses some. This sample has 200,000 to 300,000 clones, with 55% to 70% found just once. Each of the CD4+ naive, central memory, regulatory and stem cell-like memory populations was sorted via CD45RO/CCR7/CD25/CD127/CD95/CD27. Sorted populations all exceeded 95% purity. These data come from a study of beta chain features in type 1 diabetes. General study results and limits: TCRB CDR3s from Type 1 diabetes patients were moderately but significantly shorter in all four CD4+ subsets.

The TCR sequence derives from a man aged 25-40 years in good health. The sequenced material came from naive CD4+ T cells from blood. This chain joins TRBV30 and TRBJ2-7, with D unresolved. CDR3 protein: CAWTSLDEQYF. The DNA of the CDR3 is TGTGCCTGGACAAGTTTAGACGAGCAGTACTTC.